The 8 T cell receptor beta chains in this list originate from one sample, sequenced in a study of T cell changes during pregnancy in multiple sclerosis. Sequencing was performed with immunoSEQ multiplex PCR; in TCRdb, only in-frame clones are kept and a portion is missing. Of 70,000 to 95,000 clones listed, 80% to 95% were seen once; the top ten hold around 4%. The sample was peripheral blood, taken in the first trimester of pregnancy. The receptors here all came from a female donor with multiple sclerosis, enrolled in a pregnancy study.

This clone was detected a few times. The CDR3 coding sequence is TGTGCCAGTAGTATAGGTCGGGGGACCAGGCCCCAGCATTTT. Translated, it gives CASSIGRGTRPQHF. This chain uses TRBV19 with TRBJ1-5; possibly TRBD1 for D (5 bases). Germline V gene sequence: CDR1 LNHDA, CDR2 SQIVND (reference sequence). The CDR3 contains 14 residues. Trimming shortened V by 1 base and J by 9 bases, and 13 bases separated the two germline ends.

The chain links TRBV4-1 to TRBJ1-6; D gene ambiguous. The CDR3 is 16 residues long. From germline, CDR1 is MGHRA and CDR2 YSYEKL. Trimming removed 5 bases at V and 2 bases at J, with 13 bases between. CDR3 nucleotide sequence: TGCGCCAGCAGCAGCCAAGCGGGAACCTATAATTCACCCCTCCACTTT. Translated, it gives CASSSQAGTYNSPLHF.

This chain links TRBV4-1 with TRBJ2-2, with D hard to call. In germline, CDR1 is MGHRA, CDR2 YSYEKL. The ends were cut back, 6 bases at V and 2 bases at J, with 13 bases in the middle. The CDR3 sequence is 15 residues long. The CDR3 nucleotides are TGCGCCAGCAGGGGTCTAGGCATCAACACCGGGGAGCTGTTTTTT. Its protein product is CASRGLGINTGELFF.

The genes are TRBV9 and TRBJ1-1; 7 bases match TRBD1. Germline V gives CDR1 SGDLS, CDR2 YYNGEE. Trimming cost V 3 bases and J 0 bases; bases outside gene matches: 11. This CDR3 contains 17 residues. The CDR3 DNA sequence: TGTGCCAGCAGCGCCTCCGGACAGGAAAATCTGAACACTGAAGCTTTCTTT. The encoded protein is CASSASGQENLNTEAFF.

V is TRBV2 and J is TRBJ1-5; D call uncertain. The ends were cut back, 10 bases at V and 5 bases at J, with 15 bases in the middle. The length of the CDR3 is 13 residues. Germline values: CDR1 SNHLY, CDR2 FYNNEI. CDR3 DNA: TGTGCCAACCGACCCGGAGCATATCAGCCCCAGCATTTT. Amino acid sequence: CANRPGAYQPQHF.

The table lists this clone with a few counts. The rearrangement links TRBV4-1 to TRBJ1-5; no clear D. The germline V gene encodes CDR1 MGHRA and CDR2 YSYEKL. This CDR3 is 15 amino acids long. V was clipped by 5 bases and J by 1 base, with 12 bases between them. CDR3 loop: CASSAMAGSNQPQHF. The CDR3 nucleotides are TGCGCCAGCAGCGCTATGGCCGGGAGCAATCAGCCCCAGCATTTT.

The chain employs TRBV30 and TRBJ2-7; the match to TRBD2 covers 11 bases. The J segment lost 3 bases and the V segment lost 4 bases, leaving 5 bases of the junction unmatched. CDR3 length: 14 residues. CDR1 GTSNPN and CDR2 SVGIG come from the germline V gene (reference sequence). In DNA form, the CDR3 reads TGTGCCTGGACCGGGACTAGCGGTCTCTACGAGCAGTACTTC. Its translation is CAWTGTSGLYEQYF. Variable domain in full (rest from reference TRBV30 and TRBJ2-7): SQTIHQWPATLVQPVGSPLSLECTVEGTSNPNLYWYRQAAGRGLQLLFYSVGIGQISSEVPQNLSASRPQDRQFILSSKKLLLSDSGFYLCAWTGTSGLYEQYFGPGTRLTVT.

J is TRBJ2-2 and V is TRBV4-2; D possibly corresponds to TRBD2 (6 bases). The V end was cut by 3 bases, the J end by 2 bases, with 13 bases between. The length of the CDR3 is 16 residues. The germline V gene encodes CDR1 LGHNA and CDR2 YNFKEQ. The CDR3 sequence is CASSQTPGLNTGELFF. In DNA form, the CDR3 reads TGTGCCAGCAGCCAGACCCCGGGACTTAACACCGGGGAGCTGTTTTTT.